This T cell receptor (beta chain) was captured by sequencing in a study of cytomegalovirus exposure and HLA in healthy donors. Study-level findings and limits: Subsequent analysis showed first-cohort TCR clusters tending to co-occur in over a hundred validation repertoires. According to reports, the classifier identified cytomegalovirus status with high specificity and sensitivity.

The donors were part of the validation cohort, which consisted of some 120 subjects and was separate from the first cohort of 666 subjects. For this clone: The target antigen is unknown.

The CDR3 runs to 15 residues. CDR1 is SNHLY, CDR2 FYNNEI, per germline. The trim removed 0 bases at V and 6 bases at J, leaving 5 bases unmatched. Using immunoSEQ multiplex PCR, the repertoire was profiled, and TCRdb retains in-frame clones only, with some absent. The repertoire includes approximately 46,000 clones, 93% of them detected once, and roughly 2.1% sits in the top ten. Sequencing was performed on PBMCs. The gene calls are TRBV2 and TRBJ2-7, with 10 nucleotides matching TRBD2. The source is a woman aged 18 to 35 in good health and CMV-seronegative. The CDR3: CASSEALGLAAEQYF. The DNA of the CDR3 is TGTGCCAGCAGTGAAGCGCTAGGACTAGCGGCCGAGCAGTACTTC.